The 22 T cell receptor beta chains listed next were all sequenced from one sample in a study of T-cell reconstitution after alpha-beta-depleted transplantation in children. The TCRbeta library incorporated unique molecular identifiers. TCRdb analysed the PCR reads with MiXCR anew, one entry per CDR3 protein. The table records hundreds of thousands of distinct CDR3 sequences, 11% of them present only once. The material was PBMCs, obtained before TCRalphabeta/CD19-depleted stem cell transplant. The source of these receptors is a child younger than two with acute myeloid leukemia, due to receive a stem cell transplant.

Ten or more counts support this clonotype. V gene TRBV28 combines with J gene TRBJ1-1; no clear D gene. V dropped 8 bases and J dropped 1 base, with 5 bases sitting between them. Germline V gene sequence: CDR1 MDHEN, CDR2 SYDVKM. The CDR3 runs to 11 residues. The CDR3 reads CASCRNTEAFF. CDR3 sequence (DNA): TGTGCCAGCTGCAGGAACACTGAAGCTTTCTTT.

This clonotype was seen many times. J is TRBJ2-7 and V is TRBV5-1, with D unresolved. The CDR3 totals 14 residues. Trimming left V 1 base short and J 3 bases short, with 11 bases between. Germline assignment: CDR1 SGHRS and CDR2 YFSETQ. The CDR3 DNA is TGCGCCAGCAGCTTGTCCCACGGAGTCTACGAGCAGTACTTC. It translates to CASSLSHGVYEQYF.

There are many counts of this clonotype. The J gene is TRBJ2-1, the V gene TRBV7-9, with D maybe TRBD2 (5 bases). Trimming cost V 5 bases and J 1 base, with 12 bases left between them. The CDR3 is made up of 15 amino acids. Germline V CDR1 and CDR2: SEHNR, FQNEAQ (reference sequence). The CDR3 coding sequence is TGTGCCAGCAGCCCAGCGGAGAGGTCCTACAATGAGCAGTTCTTC. Translation: CASSPAERSYNEQFF. Complete variable domain (other parts from reference TRBV7-9 and TRBJ2-1): DTGVSQNPRHKITKRGQNVTFRCDPISEHNRLYWYRQTLGQGPEFLTYFQNEAQLEKSRLLSDRFSAERPKGSFSTLEIQRTEQGDSAMYLCASSPAERSYNEQFFGPGTRLTVL.

This clonotype was counted at least ten times. The chain recombines TRBV6-5 with TRBJ2-7; no clear D gene. The CDR3 runs to 15 residues. Trimming pared 2 bases from V and 5 bases from J, leaving 16 bases between. Germline V gene data show CDR1 as MNHEY and CDR2 as SVGAGI. CDR3 sequence reads: CASSYKFRHPHEQYF. The CDR3 nucleotides are TGTGCCAGCAGTTACAAATTCCGGCATCCCCACGAGCAGTACTTC.

The sample holds many counts of this clonotype. V usage is TRBV12-3 or TRBV12-4 and J usage is TRBJ1-2; D is possibly TRBD1 (6 bases). CDR3 length equals 13 residues. Deletions cut 7 bases from V and 4 bases from J, with 13 bases between. CDR3 DNA sequence: TGTGCCAGCACACCACAGGGCTTCTATGGCTACACCTTC. Protein: CASTPQGFYGYTF.

This clonotype was recorded at least ten times. The chain links TRBV5-1 to TRBJ2-7, with 9 positions matching TRBD1. The CDR3 sequence is 13 residues long. Trimming at V came to 4 bases and at J to 6 bases, leaving 5 bases not matched to a gene. Germline-derived CDR1 and CDR2 are SGHRS and YFSETQ. For the CDR3, the DNA is TGCGCCAGCAGCATGGGACAGGGAGGCGAGCAGTACTTC. Its protein product is CASSMGQGGEQYF.

This clonotype was recorded many times. This chain uses TRBV5-1 with TRBJ2-2; D not resolved. Trimming cost V 4 bases and J 4 bases, with 8 bases left between them. The germline V gene encodes CDR1 SGHRS and CDR2 YFSETQ. The CDR3 extends over 13 amino acids. The CDR3 nucleotides are TGCGCCAGCAGCCCACAGTTCACCGGGGAGCTGTTTTTT. Its protein is CASSPQFTGELFF.

This clonotype was detected many times. The chain carries TRBV5-6 and TRBJ2-7; 7 bases line up with TRBD2. Germline V gives CDR1 SGHDT, CDR2 YYEEEE. Germline trimming cut 2 bases from V and 5 bases from J; bases unmatched to any gene: 10. The CDR3 length is 15 residues. CDR3 nucleotide sequence: TGTGCCAGCAGCTTTAGAGGGAGGGCCCCCAACGAGCAGTACTTC. Amino acid sequence: CASSFRGRAPNEQYF.

This chain joins TRBV5-1 and TRBJ1-1; tentatively, D is TRBD1 (5 bases). The CDR3 has 14 residues. Per the germline V gene, CDR1 is SGHRS and CDR2 is YFSETQ. The ends were cut back, 8 bases at V and 7 bases at J, with 21 bases in the middle. The CDR3 DNA is TGCGCCAGTCGGACCCGGCAGGGCTATGTTGAAGCTTTCTTT. Protein product: CASRTRQGYVEAFF. Using reference TRBV5-1 and TRBJ1-1 for the parts outside the CDR3, the full variable domain is KAGVTQTPRYLIKTRGQQVTLSCSPISGHRSVSWYQQTPGQGLQFLFEYFSETQRNKGNFPGRFSGRQFSNSRSEMNVSTLELGDSALYLCASRTRQGYVEAFFGQGTRLTVV.

For this clonotype: A much more abundant neighbour one base away suggests this may be a read error. The CDR3 is CAGTPGQGMDTQYF. The CDR3 DNA follows: TGTGCCGGCACTCCGGGACAGGGGATGGATACGCAGTATTTT. V gene TRBV28 combines with J gene TRBJ2-3; the match to TRBD1 covers 10 bases. The V gene end was trimmed by 11 bases and the J gene end by 6 bases; junction bases not matched to a gene: 11. This CDR3 is built from 14 residues. Looked up from germline, CDR1 is MDHEN and CDR2 is SYDVKM.

Details on this clonotype: This may be a read error: a much more frequent sequence differs by one nucleotide. V is TRBV6-1 and J is TRBJ1-2, with D possibly matching TRBD1 (6 bases). CDR3 length: 14 amino acids. V was cut by 6 bases and J by 7 bases, with 18 bases left in between. Germline CDR1 MNHNS, CDR2 SASEGT. The CDR3, as DNA: TGTGCCAGCAGCCCTTTGGGGGCTGCCTGTGGCTACACCTTC. This translates into CASSPLGAACGYTF.

This clonotype was observed many times. The chain recombines TRBV10-3 with TRBJ2-2; 7 bases line up with TRBD1. Unmatched junction bases numbered 1, after V lost 8 bases and J lost 1 base. This CDR3 spans 13 amino acids. The germline gives CDR1 ENHRY, CDR2 SYGVKD. Written as DNA, the CDR3 is TGTGCCATCGGGACAGTGAACACCGGGGAGCTGTTTTTT. The encoded protein is CAIGTVNTGELFF.

This clonotype occurred many times. V usage is TRBV10-3 and J usage is TRBJ2-5; weak D call: TRBD1 (5 bases). Deletions cut 6 bases from V and 2 bases from J, with 10 bases between. Germline CDR1 reads ENHRY; CDR2 reads SYGVKD. CDR3 length equals 13 residues. The CDR3 bases are TGTGCCATCAGCAGACAGAGGCAAGAGACCCAGTACTTC. Translated: CAISRQRQETQYF.

This clonotype was detected ten times or more. The genes are TRBV20-1 and TRBJ2-1, with a possible D match to TRBD2 (5 bases). The V gene's germline CDR1 is DFQATT and CDR2 SNEGSKA (reference sequence). The CDR3 totals 15 residues. Trimming cost V 5 bases and J 2 bases, with 16 bases left between them. In nucleotides, the CDR3 is TGCAGTGCTTCCCCCCGTGGGAGCCCCTACAATGAGCAGTTCTTC. Translating gives CSASPRGSPYNEQFF.

This chain connects TRBV20-1 to TRBJ2-7; 15 bases fit TRBD2. The V segment lost 5 bases and the J segment 1 base; nucleotides outside the gene matches: 15. Per germline, CDR1 DFQATT and CDR2 SNEGSKA (reference sequence). This CDR3 is 19 amino acids long. The CDR3 loop reads CSAHWTSGGGDGSSYEQYF. The CDR3 nucleotides are TGCAGTGCTCATTGGACTAGCGGGGGGGGTGACGGATCTTCCTACGAGCAGTACTTC.

This clonotype has ten or more counts. J is TRBJ2-3 and V is TRBV12-3 or TRBV12-4; TRBD2 aligns across 10 bases. The J segment lost 0 bases and the V segment lost 6 bases, leaving 0 bases of the junction unmatched. The CDR3 loop spans 14 amino acids. The CDR3 region is CASRTSGSTDTQYF. In nucleotides, the CDR3 is TGTGCCAGCAGGACTAGCGGGAGCACAGATACGCAGTATTTT.

The V gene is TRBV6-1, the J gene TRBJ2-7, with a tentative D call TRBD2 (5 bases). V was shortened by 7 bases and J by 1 base, with 11 bases between the two germline ends. Per the germline V gene, CDR1 is MNHNS and CDR2 is SASEGT. There are 13 residues in the CDR3. The CDR3 DNA reads as TGTGCCAGCAAGGACTCAAAGTCCTACGAGCAGTACTTC. This translates into CASKDSKSYEQYF.

This CDR3 reads CASSDSSTGNYGYTF. As DNA, the CDR3 is TGTGCCAGCAGTGATTCCTCCACCGGGAACTATGGCTACACCTTC. This chain connects TRBV12-3 or TRBV12-4 to TRBJ1-2, with unresolved D. Trimming took off 5 bases at V and 2 bases at J, with 15 bases between the two ends. The CDR3 covers 15 residues.

In its sample, this clonotype was seen a few times. CDR3 in amino acids: CAWRVGPSSEAFF. The CDR3 nucleotides are TGTGCCTGGAGGGTCGGCCCTTCTTCTGAAGCTTTCTTT. The chain links TRBV30 to TRBJ1-1; D uncertain. The germline CDR1 and CDR2 sequences are GTSNPN and SVGIG (reference sequence). V lost 3 bases and J lost 6, with 14 bases in between. The CDR3 is 13 residues long.

The V call is TRBV20-1, the J call TRBJ2-2, with 10 positions matching TRBD2. The CDR3 has 18 residues. CDR1 DFQATT and CDR2 SNEGSKA come from the germline V gene (reference sequence). The V gene end was trimmed by 0 bases and the J gene end by 0 bases; junction bases not matched to a gene: 7. CDR3 DNA sequence: TGCAGTGCTAGAGATCCCGGGACTAGCGACCCGAACACCGGGGAGCTGTTTTTT. It is translated as CSARDPGTSDPNTGELFF.

This clonotype was observed at least ten times. The chain uses TRBV10-3 and TRBJ2-3; a weak D match, TRBD2 (6 bases). Germline V CDR1 and CDR2: ENHRY, SYGVKD. Trimming took off 1 base at V and 1 base at J, with 9 bases between the two ends. The length of the CDR3 is 15 residues. The DNA of the CDR3 is TGTGCCATCAGTGAGTTTGCTAGCGGCACAGATACGCAGTATTTT. Translated: CAISEFASGTDTQYF.

This clonotype was recorded at least ten times. This sequence joins TRBV3-1 and TRBJ2-7, with 10 nucleotides matching TRBD1. The germline gives CDR1 LGHDT, CDR2 YNNKEL (reference sequence). The CDR3 runs 15 residues. V lost 3 bases and J lost 6; bases outside the gene matches: 8. The DNA of the CDR3 is TGTGCCAGCAGCCACGGAGACAGGGGGCTTAGCGAGCAGTACTTC. As protein: CASSHGDRGLSEQYF.